This record concerns one T cell receptor (beta chain) sequence. Its antigen remains unidentified. Each population that was sorted was more than 95% pure. The data were obtained in a study of beta chain features in type 1 diabetes. Regarding the study as a whole: Patients with Type 1 diabetes showed moderately but significantly shorter TCRB CDR3s in all four CD4+ subsets. High TCR expression in some cells could lead to their over-representation in cDNA sequencing.

CDR1 and CDR2 (germline): SGDLS, YYNGEE. The CDR3 loop spans 16 amino acids. V shed 0 bases, J shed 11 bases, and the junction held 15 bases outside the gene matches. Expressed TCRB transcripts were sequenced after all isolated RNA was converted to cDNA. Method: immunoSEQ multiplex PCR; TCRdb's copy keeps in-frame clones and lacks some. This repertoire shows 130,000 to 150,000 clones, approximately 13% found once; its top ten account for approximately 1.3%. Sequencing was carried out using central memory CD4+ T cells from blood. The TCR originated in a man between 18 and 29 years old with type 1 diabetes. The chain is built from TRBV9 and TRBJ1-1; the match to TRBD1 covers 8 bases. The CDR3 coding sequence is TGTGCCAGCAGCGTAGCTCCGGACAGGGACACGTCGGAGGCTTTCTTT. Protein sequence: CASSVAPDRDTSEAFF.